The present T cell receptor beta chain was sequenced within a study of blood T cell repertoires in COVID-19. Trimming removed 3 bases at V and 10 bases at J, with 6 bases between. CDR1 is KGHDR, CDR2 SFDVKD, per germline. The CDR3 runs to 11 residues. Profiled with immunoSEQ multiplex PCR; TCRdb holds only in-frame clones, not every one. The data show around 340,000 clones, with 80% to 90% seen just once and roughly 7.2% held by the top ten. The sequence came from an older woman with COVID-19, enrolled during active disease. Sequenced: peripheral blood. The chain uses TRBV24-1 and TRBJ2-1; no reliable D call. CDR3 nucleotides: TGTGCCACCAGTGATACGAGGGAGCAGTTCTTC. As protein: CATSDTREQFF.